The rows below give T cell receptor beta chains drawn from one sample of a study of PD-1 blockade in classical Hodgkin lymphoma. Clones were read by immunoSEQ multiplex PCR, and TCRdb kept only the in-frame ones, dropping some. The sample gives approximately 61,000 clones, 87% of which show up once; approximately 8.4% is in the top ten. The input for sequencing was peripheral blood mononuclear cells (PBMCs), taken before the fourth cycle of nivolumab. These receptor sequences come from a human donor with classical Hodgkin lymphoma. The CDR3 runs from the conserved cysteine through the conserved F or W. D genes are given only for firm matches. Some rows have no size entry. The others give once, few or many, or a class for an expanded clone.

. TRBJ2-7 . TRBV14 TGTGCCAGCAGCCCTTTGGACTTTGTCCGCTACGAGCAGTACTTC CASSPLDFVRYEQYF
. TRBJ2-7 TRBD2 TRBV5-1 TGCGCCAGCAGCTTGGTGTTAGCGGGGAGCTACGAGCAGTACTTC CASSLVLAGSYEQYF
. TRBJ2-3 TRBD2 TRBV28 TGTGCCAGCAGTTTCTTAGCGGGGGGTGGAGATACGCAGTATTTT CASSFLAGGGDTQYF
. TRBJ2-7 . TRBV6-1 TGTGCCAGCAGTGAACAGGGGTGGACCTACGAGCAGTACTTC CASSEQGWTYEQYF
few TRBJ2-3 . TRBV29-1 TGCAGCGTTGACCCCCCAGCGGCTAGCACAGATACGCAGTATTTT CSVDPPAASTDTQYF
. TRBJ1-1 . TRBV18 TGTGCCAGCTCACCTTCAATGAACACTGAAGCTTTCTTT CASSPSMNTEAFF
. TRBJ2-3 . TRBV27 TGTGCCAGCAGTCCCGCTACACAAACCCATACGCAGTATTTT CASSPATQTHTQYF
. TRBJ1-4 . TRBV5-1 TGCGCCAGCAGCTTCGGTAGGGGGAATGAAAAACTGTTTTTT CASSFGRGNEKLFF
. TRBJ2-3 . TRBV9 TGTGCCAGCAGCACCGCCGGCGGGCTCCCAAACGAGATGCAGTATTTT CASSTAGGLPNEMQYF
once TRBJ1-4 . TRBV5-1 TGCGCCAGCAGCTTGGCGGGGAGGACTGAAAAACTGTTTTTT CASSLAGRTEKLFF
. TRBJ2-3 . TRBV11-2 TGTGCCAGCAGCTTAGATGTCCGAATCACAGATACGCAGTATTTT CASSLDVRITDTQYF
. TRBJ1-6 TRBD1 TRBV7-9 TGTGCCAGCAGCTTAGCGACAGGGGGTAATAATTCACCCCTCCACTTT CASSLATGGNNSPLHF
. TRBJ1-5 . TRBV28 TGTGCCAGCACCCTGGGACGCAATCAGCCCCAGCATTTT CASTLGRNQPQHF
. TRBJ1-1 . TRBV10-2 TGCGCCAGCAGCCTACAGGGAGGGGGTGAAGCTTTCTTT CASSLQGGGEAFF
. TRBJ2-1 . TRBV9 TGTGCCAGCAGCGTTTCCCAGGGGTACAATGAGCAGTTCTTC CASSVSQGYNEQFF
few TRBJ1-1 . TRBV28 TGTGCCAGCAGGTCCTCACCTATGATGAACACTGAAGCTTTCTTT CASRSSPMMNTEAFF
. TRBJ1-2 TRBD1 TRBV7-9 TGTGCCAGCAGCTCCCAGACAGGGGGCGGCTATGGCTACACCTTC CASSSQTGGGYGYTF
. TRBJ2-2 . TRBV29-1 TGCAGCGTTGGGGGCACCGGGGAGCTGTTTTTT CSVGGTGELFF
. TRBJ2-1 TRBD2 TRBV5-1 TGCGCCAGCAGCCATACTAGCGGGGGGATGGGTGAGCAGTTCTTC CASSHTSGGMGEQFF
. TRBJ2-1 TRBD1 TRBV18 TGTGCCAGCTCACGTACAGGGGGCGCATTGAATGAGCAGTTCTTC CASSRTGGALNEQFF
. TRBJ1-2 . TRBV5-4 TGTGCCAGCAGCTTCCCGACAGGTTTAGCGGATGGCTACACCTTC CASSFPTGLADGYTF